This T cell receptor beta chain stems from a study of T cells in narcolepsy. Study-wide findings and caveats: Healthy controls reportedly lacked the autoreactive clonotypes serially found in patients' blood. No autoreactive T cell clone sequences appeared in some memory CD4+ repertoires. Same-patient CSF and blood CD4+ T cell clonotypes included HCRT-specific and TRIB2-specific autoreactive ones.

Germline-derived CDR1 and CDR2 are SNHLY and FYNNEI. The V segment lost 11 bases and the J segment 2 bases; nucleotides outside the gene matches: 3. The CDR3 consists of 14 residues. Data came from immunoSEQ multiplex PCR; TCRdb stores just in-frame clones and leaves some out. The sample shows roughly 12,000 clones, around 94% of them seen only once. A remark on this clone: No antigen is known for it.

Sequencing input: CD45RA- memory CD4+ T cells from PBMCs. The clonotype comes from a human donor with narcolepsy. The J gene is TRBJ2-2, the V gene TRBV2, with 12 bases aligning to TRBD2. CDR3: CAGGLAGNTGELFF. The DNA of the CDR3 is TGTGCCGGCGGACTAGCGGGAAACACCGGGGAGCTGTTTTTT.